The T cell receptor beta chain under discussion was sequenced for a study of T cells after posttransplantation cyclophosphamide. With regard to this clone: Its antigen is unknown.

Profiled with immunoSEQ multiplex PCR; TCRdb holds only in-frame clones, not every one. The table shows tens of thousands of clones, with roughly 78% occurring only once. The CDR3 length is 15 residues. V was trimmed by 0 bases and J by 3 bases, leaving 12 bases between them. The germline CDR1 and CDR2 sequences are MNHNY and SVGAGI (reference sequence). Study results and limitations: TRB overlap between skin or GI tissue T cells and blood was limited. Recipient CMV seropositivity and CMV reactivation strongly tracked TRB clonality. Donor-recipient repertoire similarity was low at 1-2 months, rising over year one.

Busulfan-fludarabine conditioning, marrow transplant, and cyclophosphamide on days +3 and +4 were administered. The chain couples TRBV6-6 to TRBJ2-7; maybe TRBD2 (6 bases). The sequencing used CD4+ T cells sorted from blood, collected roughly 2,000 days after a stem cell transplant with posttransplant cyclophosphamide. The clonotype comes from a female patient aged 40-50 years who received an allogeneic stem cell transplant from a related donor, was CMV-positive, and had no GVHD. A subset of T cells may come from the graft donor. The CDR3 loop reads CASSYSPGLDYEQYF. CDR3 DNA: TGTGCCAGCAGTTACTCACCGGGACTGGACTACGAGCAGTACTTC.